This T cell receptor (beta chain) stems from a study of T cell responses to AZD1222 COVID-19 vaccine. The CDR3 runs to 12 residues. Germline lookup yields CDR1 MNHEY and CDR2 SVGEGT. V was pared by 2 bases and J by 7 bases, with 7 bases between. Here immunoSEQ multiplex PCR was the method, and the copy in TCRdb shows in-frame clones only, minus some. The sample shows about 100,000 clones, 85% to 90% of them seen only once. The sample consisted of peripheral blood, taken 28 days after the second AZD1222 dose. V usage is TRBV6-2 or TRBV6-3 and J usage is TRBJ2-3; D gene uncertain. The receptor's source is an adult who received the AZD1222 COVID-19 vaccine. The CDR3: CASSYAANTQYF. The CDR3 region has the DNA TGTGCCAGCAGTTACGCCGCAAATACGCAGTATTTT.